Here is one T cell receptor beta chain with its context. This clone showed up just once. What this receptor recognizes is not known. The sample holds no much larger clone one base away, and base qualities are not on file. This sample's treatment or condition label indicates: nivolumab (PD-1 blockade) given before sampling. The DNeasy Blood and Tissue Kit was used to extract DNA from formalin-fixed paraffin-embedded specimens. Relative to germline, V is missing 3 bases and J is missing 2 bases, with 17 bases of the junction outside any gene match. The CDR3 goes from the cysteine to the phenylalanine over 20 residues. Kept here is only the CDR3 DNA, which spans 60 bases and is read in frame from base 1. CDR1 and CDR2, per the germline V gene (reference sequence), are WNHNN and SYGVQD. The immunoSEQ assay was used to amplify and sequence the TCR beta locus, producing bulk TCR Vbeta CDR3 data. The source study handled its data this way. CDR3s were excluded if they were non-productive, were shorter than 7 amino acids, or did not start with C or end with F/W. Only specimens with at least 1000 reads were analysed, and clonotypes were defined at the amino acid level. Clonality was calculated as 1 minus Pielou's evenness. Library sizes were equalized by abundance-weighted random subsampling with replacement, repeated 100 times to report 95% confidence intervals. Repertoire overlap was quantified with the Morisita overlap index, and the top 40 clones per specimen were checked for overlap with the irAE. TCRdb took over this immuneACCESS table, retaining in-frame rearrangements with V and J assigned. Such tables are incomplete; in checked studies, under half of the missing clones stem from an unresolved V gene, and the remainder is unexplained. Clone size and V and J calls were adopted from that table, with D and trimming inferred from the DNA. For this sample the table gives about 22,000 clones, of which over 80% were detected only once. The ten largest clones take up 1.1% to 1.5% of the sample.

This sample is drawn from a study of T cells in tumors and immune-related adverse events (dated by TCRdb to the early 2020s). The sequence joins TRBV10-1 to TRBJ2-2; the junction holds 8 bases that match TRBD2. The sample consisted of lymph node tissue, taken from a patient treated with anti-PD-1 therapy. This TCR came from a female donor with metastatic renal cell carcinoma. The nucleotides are TGCGCCAGCAGTGACTCCCGGGGCGGGAGGCAAAAGCGAAACACCGGGGAGCTGTTTTTT. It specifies CASSDSRGGRQKRNTGELFF.